Detailed here is one T cell receptor (beta chain). Antigen unknown. Per the germline V gene, CDR1 is MNHNS and CDR2 is SASEGT. V gave up 6 bases and J gave up 4 bases, with 13 bases separating them. The CDR3 loop spans 15 amino acids. MiXCR, applied by TCRdb to the 5' RACE reads, yields one record per CDR3 protein. The sample holds fewer than 450,000 distinct CDR3 sequences, around 8.1% seen once. This entry comes from a study of T cells after yellow fever vaccination. Study-wide results and caveats: The study noted that FACS-sorted repertoires could contain abundant clonotypes contaminating from the bulk population. Of the clonotypes, a small share occurred in both CD4 and CD8 compartments. Primary-vaccination clones mostly resurfaced post-booster (about 96% CD4, roughly 90% CD8). It was the secondary response that reached its peak faster, day 5 versus 15, but it was weaker.

The V call is TRBV6-1, the J call TRBJ2-6; D gene ambiguous. Material: PBMCs, obtained roughly 47 days after the first yellow fever vaccination. The clonotype originates from a man in his late teens or twenties who received the YFV17D yellow fever vaccine. The CDR3 here is CASSHTITGANVLTF. CDR3 nucleotide sequence: TGTGCCAGCAGCCACACTATTACAGGGGCCAACGTCCTGACTTTC.